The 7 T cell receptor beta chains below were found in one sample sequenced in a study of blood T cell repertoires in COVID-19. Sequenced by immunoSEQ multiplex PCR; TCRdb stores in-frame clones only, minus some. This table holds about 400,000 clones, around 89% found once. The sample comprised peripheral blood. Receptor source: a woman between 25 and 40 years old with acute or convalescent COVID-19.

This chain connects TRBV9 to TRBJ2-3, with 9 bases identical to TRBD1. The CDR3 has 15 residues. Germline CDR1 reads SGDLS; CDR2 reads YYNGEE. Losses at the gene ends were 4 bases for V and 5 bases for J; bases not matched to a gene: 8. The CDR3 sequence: CASSPRTGERDTQYF. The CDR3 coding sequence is TGTGCCAGCAGCCCGCGGACAGGGGAGAGAGATACGCAGTATTTT.

CDR3 DNA sequence: TGCGCCAGCAGCCAAGAAAGGCTAGTGACGGGGAGGGATTCACCCCTCCACTTT. Encoded protein: CASSQERLVTGRDSPLHF. The chain has TRBV4-1 and TRBJ1-6; D ambiguous. The V end lost 0 bases, the J end lost 8 bases, and 20 bases lay between the germline ends. The CDR3 is made up of 18 amino acids. The germline CDR1 and CDR2 sequences are MGHRA and YSYEKL.

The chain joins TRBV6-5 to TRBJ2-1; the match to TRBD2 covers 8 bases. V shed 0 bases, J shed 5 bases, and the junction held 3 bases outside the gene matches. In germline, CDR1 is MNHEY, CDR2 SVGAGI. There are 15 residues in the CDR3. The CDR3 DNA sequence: TGTGCCAGCAGTTACTCACGGGGGGGAAACAATGAGCAGTTCTTC. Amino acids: CASSYSRGGNNEQFF.

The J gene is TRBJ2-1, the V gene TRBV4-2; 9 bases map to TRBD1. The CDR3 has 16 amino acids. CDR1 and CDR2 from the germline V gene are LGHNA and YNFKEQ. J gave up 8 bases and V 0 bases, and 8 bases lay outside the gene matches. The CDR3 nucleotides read TGTGCCAGCAGCCAAGAATCGGGGAACAGGGGGCATGAGCAGTTCTTC. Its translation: CASSQESGNRGHEQFF.

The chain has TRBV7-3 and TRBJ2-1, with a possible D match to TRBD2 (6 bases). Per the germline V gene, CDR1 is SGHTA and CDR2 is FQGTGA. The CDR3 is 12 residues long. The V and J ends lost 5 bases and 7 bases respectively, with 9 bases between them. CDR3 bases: TGTGCCAGCAGCGGGACTGGGAATGAGCAGTTCTTC. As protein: CASSGTGNEQFF.

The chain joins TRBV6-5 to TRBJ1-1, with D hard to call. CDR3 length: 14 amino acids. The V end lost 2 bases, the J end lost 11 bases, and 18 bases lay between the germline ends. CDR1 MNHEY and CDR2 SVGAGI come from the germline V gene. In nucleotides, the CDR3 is TGTGCCAGCAGTTACGGGCAGTTTCTCGAGTCGGCTTTCTTT. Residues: CASSYGQFLESAFF.

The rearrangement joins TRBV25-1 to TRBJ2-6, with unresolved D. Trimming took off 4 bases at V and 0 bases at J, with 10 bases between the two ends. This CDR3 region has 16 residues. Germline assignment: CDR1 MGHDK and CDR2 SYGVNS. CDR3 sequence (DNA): TGTGCCAGCAGTGTCTGGAGCCCCTCTGGGGCCAACGTCCTGACTTTC. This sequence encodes CASSVWSPSGANVLTF.